This T cell receptor beta chain was identified in a study of T cell repertoires in cytomegalovirus infection. TCRdb ran MiXCR on the reads and lists one entry per CDR3 protein. The sample has 200,000 to 250,000 distinct CDR3 sequences, 22% seen once. V lost 3 bases to trimming and J lost 4 bases; unmatched junction nucleotides: 5. The CDR3 length is 14 residues. Germline V lookup: CDR1 DFQATT, CDR2 SNEGSKA (reference sequence). This clonotype was seen only a few times. Sequencing input: CD8+ T cells from PBMCs. The chain uses TRBV20-1 and TRBJ2-3; 9 positions agree with TRBD1. The source of this sequence is a human donor in good health (CMV status not recorded). Some clones in this sample may be carry-over from other donors' samples. The CDR3 region is CSASSTGGADTQYF. The CDR3 DNA follows: TGCAGTGCTAGTTCGACAGGGGGGGCAGATACGCAGTATTTT.